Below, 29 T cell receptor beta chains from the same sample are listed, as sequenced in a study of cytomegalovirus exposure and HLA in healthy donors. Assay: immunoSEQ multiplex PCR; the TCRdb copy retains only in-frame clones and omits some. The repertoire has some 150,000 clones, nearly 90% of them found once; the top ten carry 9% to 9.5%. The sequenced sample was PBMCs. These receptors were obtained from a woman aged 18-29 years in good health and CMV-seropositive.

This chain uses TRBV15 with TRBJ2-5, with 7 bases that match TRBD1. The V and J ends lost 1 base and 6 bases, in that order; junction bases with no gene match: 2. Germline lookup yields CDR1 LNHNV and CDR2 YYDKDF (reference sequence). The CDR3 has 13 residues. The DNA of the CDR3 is TGTGCCACCAGCAGAGCAGGGGGAAAGACCCAGTACTTC. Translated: CATSRAGGKTQYF.

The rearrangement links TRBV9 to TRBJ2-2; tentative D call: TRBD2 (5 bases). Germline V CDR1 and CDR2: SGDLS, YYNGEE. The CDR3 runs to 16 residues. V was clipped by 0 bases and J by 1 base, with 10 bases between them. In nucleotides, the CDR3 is TGTGCCAGCAGCGTAGACGGGGTCCTGAACACCGGGGAGCTGTTTTTT. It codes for CASSVDGVLNTGELFF.

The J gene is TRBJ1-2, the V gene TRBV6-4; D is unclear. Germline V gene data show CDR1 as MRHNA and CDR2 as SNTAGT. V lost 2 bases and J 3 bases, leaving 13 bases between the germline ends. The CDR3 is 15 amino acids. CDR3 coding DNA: TGTGCCAGCAGTGACGTAAGTGGGCAGGACTATGGCTACACCTTC. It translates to CASSDVSGQDYGYTF.

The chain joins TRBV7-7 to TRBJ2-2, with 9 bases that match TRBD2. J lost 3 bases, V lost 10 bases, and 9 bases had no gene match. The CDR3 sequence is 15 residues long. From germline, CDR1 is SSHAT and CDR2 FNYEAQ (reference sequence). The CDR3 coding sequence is TGTGCCACCAGGCCAGCGGGGGGCGACACCGGGGAGCTGTTTTTT. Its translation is CATRPAGGDTGELFF.

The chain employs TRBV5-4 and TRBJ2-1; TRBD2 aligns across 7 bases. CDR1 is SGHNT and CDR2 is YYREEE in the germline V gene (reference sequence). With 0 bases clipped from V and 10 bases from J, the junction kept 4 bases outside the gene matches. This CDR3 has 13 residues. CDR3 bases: TGTGCCAGCAGCTTGGGACTAGCTTGGGAGCAGTTCTTC. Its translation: CASSLGLAWEQFF.

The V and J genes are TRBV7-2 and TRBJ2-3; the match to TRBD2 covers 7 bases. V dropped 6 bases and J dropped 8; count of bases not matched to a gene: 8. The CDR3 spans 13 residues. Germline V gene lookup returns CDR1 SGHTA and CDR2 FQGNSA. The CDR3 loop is CASSQSGALTQYF. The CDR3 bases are TGTGCCAGCAGTCAAAGCGGGGCTCTTACGCAGTATTTT.

The CDR3 DNA is TGTGCCAGCTCACCCCTGATTGAGAATGGCTACACCTTC. Translated: CASSPLIENGYTF. The V and J genes are TRBV18 and TRBJ1-2; no clear D. Germline V lookup: CDR1 KGHSH, CDR2 LQKENI. Trimming left V 3 bases short and J 6 bases short, with 11 bases between. This CDR3 is built from 13 residues.

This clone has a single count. The chain's CDR3 is CASSLLSGQRTEAFF. The CDR3 region has the DNA TGTGCCAGCAGCTTATTGTCTGGACAAAGGACTGAAGCTTTCTTT. V usage is TRBV7-9 and J usage is TRBJ1-1, with a possible D match to TRBD1 (5 bases). With 2 bases removed from V and 5 bases from J, the gap between germline ends came to 15 bases. There are 15 residues in the CDR3. Germline loops: CDR1 SEHNR, CDR2 FQNEAQ (reference sequence).

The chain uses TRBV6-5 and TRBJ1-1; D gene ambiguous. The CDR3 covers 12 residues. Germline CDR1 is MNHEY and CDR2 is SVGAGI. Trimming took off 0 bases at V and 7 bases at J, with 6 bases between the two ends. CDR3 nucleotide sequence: TGTGCCAGCAGTTACTCTCGGGTTGAAGCTTTCTTT. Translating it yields CASSYSRVEAFF.

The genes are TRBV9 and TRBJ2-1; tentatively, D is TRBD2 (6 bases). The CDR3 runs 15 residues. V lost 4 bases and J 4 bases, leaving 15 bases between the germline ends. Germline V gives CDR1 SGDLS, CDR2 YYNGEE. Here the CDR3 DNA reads TGTGCCAGCAGCCCCGCCGGGACTTTTTACAATGAGCAGTTCTTC. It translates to CASSPAGTFYNEQFF.

As DNA, the CDR3 is TGTGCCAGCAGCCAAGAAGGATTGGGGCTGTACAATGAGCAGTTCTTC. Its translation: CASSQEGLGLYNEQFF. This chain connects TRBV14 to TRBJ2-1, with TRBD1 as a possible D gene (5 bases). The CDR3 totals 16 residues. Germline CDR1 and CDR2: SGHDN and FVKESK. V lost 0 bases to trimming and J lost 4 bases, with 13 bases between them.

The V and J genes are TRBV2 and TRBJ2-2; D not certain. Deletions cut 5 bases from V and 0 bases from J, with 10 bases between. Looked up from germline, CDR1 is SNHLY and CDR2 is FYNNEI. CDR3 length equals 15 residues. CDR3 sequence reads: CASSTDKSNTGELFF. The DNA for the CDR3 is TGTGCCAGCAGTACTGACAAATCGAACACCGGGGAGCTGTTTTTT.

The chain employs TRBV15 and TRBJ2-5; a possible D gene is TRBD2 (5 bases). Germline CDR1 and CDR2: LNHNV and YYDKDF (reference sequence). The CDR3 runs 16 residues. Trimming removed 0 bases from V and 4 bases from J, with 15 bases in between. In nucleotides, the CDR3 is TGTGCCACCAGCAGAGACAGGCTAGCTCGGGGAGAGACCCAGTACTTC. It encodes CATSRDRLARGETQYF.

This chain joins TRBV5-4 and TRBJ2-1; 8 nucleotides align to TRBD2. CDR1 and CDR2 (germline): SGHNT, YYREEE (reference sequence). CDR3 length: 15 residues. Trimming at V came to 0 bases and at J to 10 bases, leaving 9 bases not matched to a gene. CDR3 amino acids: CASSLEAGALREQFF. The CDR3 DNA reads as TGTGCCAGCAGCTTGGAAGCGGGGGCCCTGAGGGAGCAGTTCTTC.

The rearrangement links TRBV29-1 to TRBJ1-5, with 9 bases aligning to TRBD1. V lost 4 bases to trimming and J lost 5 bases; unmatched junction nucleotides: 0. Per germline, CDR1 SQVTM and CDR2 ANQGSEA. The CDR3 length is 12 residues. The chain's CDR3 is CSVGTGDQPQHF. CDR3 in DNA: TGCAGCGTTGGGACAGGGGATCAGCCCCAGCATTTT.

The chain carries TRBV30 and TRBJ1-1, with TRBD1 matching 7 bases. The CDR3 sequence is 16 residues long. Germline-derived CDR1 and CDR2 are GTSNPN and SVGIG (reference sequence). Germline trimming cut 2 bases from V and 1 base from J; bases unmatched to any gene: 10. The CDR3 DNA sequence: TGTGCCTGGAGTTTTTTCCCGGGGACAGCGAACACTGAAGCTTTCTTT. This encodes CAWSFFPGTANTEAFF.

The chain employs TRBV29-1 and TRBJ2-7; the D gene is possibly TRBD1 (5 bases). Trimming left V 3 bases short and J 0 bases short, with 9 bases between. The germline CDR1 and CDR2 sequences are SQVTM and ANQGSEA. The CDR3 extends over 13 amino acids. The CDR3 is CSVDTTDSYEQYF. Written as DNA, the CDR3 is TGCAGCGTTGATACGACAGACTCCTACGAGCAGTACTTC.

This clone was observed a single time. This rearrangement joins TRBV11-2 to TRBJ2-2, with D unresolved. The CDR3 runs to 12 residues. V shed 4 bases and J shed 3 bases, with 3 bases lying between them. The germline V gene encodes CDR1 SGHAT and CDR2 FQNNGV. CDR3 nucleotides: TGTGCCAGCAGCTCGGACACCGGGGAGCTGTTTTTT. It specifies CASSSDTGELFF.

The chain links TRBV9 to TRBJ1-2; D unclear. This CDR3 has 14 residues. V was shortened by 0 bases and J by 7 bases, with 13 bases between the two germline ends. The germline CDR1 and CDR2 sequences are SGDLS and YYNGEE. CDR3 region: CASSVELSPGGYTF. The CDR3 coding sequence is TGTGCCAGCAGCGTAGAGCTCTCCCCGGGTGGCTACACCTTC.

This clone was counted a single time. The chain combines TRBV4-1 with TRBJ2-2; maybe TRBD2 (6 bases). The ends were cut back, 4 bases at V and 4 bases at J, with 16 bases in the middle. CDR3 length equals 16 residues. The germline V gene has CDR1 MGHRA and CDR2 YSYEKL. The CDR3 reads CASSPPGGVGTGELFF. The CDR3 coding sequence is TGCGCCAGCAGCCCCCCAGGCGGGGTTGGCACCGGGGAGCTGTTTTTT.

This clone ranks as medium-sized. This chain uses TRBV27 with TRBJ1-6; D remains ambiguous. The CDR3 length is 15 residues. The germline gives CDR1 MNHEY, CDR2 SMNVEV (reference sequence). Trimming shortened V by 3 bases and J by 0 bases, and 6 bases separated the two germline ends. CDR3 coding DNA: TGTGCCAGCAGTTTTGGCAGCTCCTATAATTCACCCCTCCACTTT. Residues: CASSFGSSYNSPLHF.

CDR3 bases: TGCGCCAGCAGCCAAGGAGTATCATCACAGCGGGGGGGCACAGATACGCAGTATTTT. The encoded protein is CASSQGVSSQRGGTDTQYF. This chain uses TRBV4-1 with TRBJ2-3; 9 bases agree with TRBD2. In germline, CDR1 is MGHRA, CDR2 YSYEKL. The CDR3 runs to 19 residues. The junction had 12 bases not matched to a gene; V was cut back by 1 base and J by 1 base.

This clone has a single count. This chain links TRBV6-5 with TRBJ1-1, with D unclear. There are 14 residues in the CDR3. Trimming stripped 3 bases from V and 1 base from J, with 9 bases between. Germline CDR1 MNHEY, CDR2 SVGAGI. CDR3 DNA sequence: TGTGCCAGCAGTTATGACAACGGGAACACTGAAGCTTTCTTT. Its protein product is CASSYDNGNTEAFF.

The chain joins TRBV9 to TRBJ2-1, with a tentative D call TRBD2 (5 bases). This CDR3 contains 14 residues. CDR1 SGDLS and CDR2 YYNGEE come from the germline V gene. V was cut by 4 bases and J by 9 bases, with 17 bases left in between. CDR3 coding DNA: TGTGCCAGCAGCCCTGGAAGCGTTGGAGGTGAGCAGTTCTTC. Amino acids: CASSPGSVGGEQFF.

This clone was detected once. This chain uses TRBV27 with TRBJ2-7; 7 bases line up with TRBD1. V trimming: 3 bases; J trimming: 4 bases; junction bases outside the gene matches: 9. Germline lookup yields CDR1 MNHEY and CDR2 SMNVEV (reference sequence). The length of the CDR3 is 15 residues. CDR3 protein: CASSFRTGDTYEQYF. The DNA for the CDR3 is TGTGCCAGCAGTTTCAGGACAGGCGATACTTACGAGCAGTACTTC.

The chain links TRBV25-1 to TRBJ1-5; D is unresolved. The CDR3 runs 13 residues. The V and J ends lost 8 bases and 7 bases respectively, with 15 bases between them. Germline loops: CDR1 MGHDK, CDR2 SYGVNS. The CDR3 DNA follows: TGTGCCAGCTCTGAGGGTGATGGGCAGCCCCAGCATTTT. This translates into CASSEGDGQPQHF.

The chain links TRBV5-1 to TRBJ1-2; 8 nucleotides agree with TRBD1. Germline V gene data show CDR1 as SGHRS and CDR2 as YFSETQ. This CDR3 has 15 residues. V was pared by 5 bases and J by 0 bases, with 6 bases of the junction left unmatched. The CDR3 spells CASRYLDRANYGYTF. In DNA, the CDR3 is TGCGCCAGCAGGTACCTGGACAGGGCTAACTATGGCTACACCTTC. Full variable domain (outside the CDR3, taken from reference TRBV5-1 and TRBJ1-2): KAGVTQTPRYLIKTRGQQVTLSCSPISGHRSVSWYQQTPGQGLQFLFEYFSETQRNKGNFPGRFSGRQFSNSRSEMNVSTLELGDSALYLCASRYLDRANYGYTFGSGTRLTVV.

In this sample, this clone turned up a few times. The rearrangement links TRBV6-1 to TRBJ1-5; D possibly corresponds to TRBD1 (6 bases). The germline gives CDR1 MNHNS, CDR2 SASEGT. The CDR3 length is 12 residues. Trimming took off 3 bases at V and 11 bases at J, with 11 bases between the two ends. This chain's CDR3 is CASSERQASQHF. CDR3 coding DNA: TGTGCCAGCAGTGAGCGACAGGCCTCCCAGCATTTT.

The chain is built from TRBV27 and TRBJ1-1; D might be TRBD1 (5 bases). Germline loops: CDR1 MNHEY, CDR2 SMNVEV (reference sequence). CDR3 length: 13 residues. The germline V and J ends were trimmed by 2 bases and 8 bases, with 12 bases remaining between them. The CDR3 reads CASSLAGPSEAFF. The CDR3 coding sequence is TGTGCCAGCAGTTTAGCAGGGCCCTCGGAAGCTTTCTTT.